The next 2 T cell receptor beta chains were all read from a single sample in a study of blood T cell repertoires in COVID-19. Sequencing was performed with immunoSEQ multiplex PCR; in TCRdb, only in-frame clones are kept and a portion is missing. Of approximately 230,000 clones in the sample, about 91% were seen once. Source material: peripheral blood. The receptors originated from a woman in her twenties or thirties with COVID-19, enrolled during active disease.

The J gene is TRBJ1-1, the V gene TRBV6-5; D is uncertain. Germline CDR1 is MNHEY and CDR2 is SVGAGI. Trimming took 7 bases from V and 8 from J, leaving 20 bases between them. The CDR3 covers 14 residues. Written as DNA, the CDR3 is TGTGCCAGCATTTGGACTGCCTCTATGGGAGAAGCTTTCTTT. This sequence encodes CASIWTASMGEAFF.

V and J are TRBV27 and TRBJ1-2, with TRBD1 as a possible D gene (6 bases). The CDR3 totals 15 residues. Trimming shortened V by 7 bases and J by 0 bases, and 15 bases separated the two germline ends. Germline loops: CDR1 MNHEY, CDR2 SMNVEV (reference sequence). The CDR3 coding sequence is TGTGCCAGCAAAGGGACACCGGCTGCTAACTATGGCTACACCTTC. As protein: CASKGTPAANYGYTF.